One sample yielded the 26 T cell receptor beta chains listed below, sequenced in a study of multiple sclerosis patients with progressive multifocal leukoencephalopathy. Time point defined: before natalizumab initiation. TCRdb's copy holds only in-frame clones and misses some; the assay was immunoSEQ multiplex PCR. The data contain more than 30,000 clones, about 92% of them singletons. The specimen sequenced was PBMCs. These receptors all come from a young man with multiple sclerosis.

The genes are TRBV9 and TRBJ2-7; D possibly corresponds to TRBD2 (6 bases). The CDR3 has 13 residues. V gave up 3 bases and J gave up 2 bases, with 9 bases separating them. CDR1 and CDR2 (germline): SGDLS, YYNGEE. The chain's CDR3 is CASSEGLTYEQYF. CDR3 DNA sequence: TGTGCCAGCAGCGAGGGACTGACCTACGAGCAGTACTTC.

V usage is TRBV18 and J usage is TRBJ1-1; weak D call: TRBD1 (5 bases). The germline gives CDR1 KGHSH, CDR2 LQKENI. This CDR3 has 13 residues. Trimming pared 8 bases from V and 0 bases from J, leaving 10 bases between. This chain's CDR3 is CASGGWVNTEAFF. The CDR3 bases are TGTGCCAGCGGGGGTTGGGTGAACACTGAAGCTTTCTTT.

Only one count was recorded for this clone. V usage is TRBV27 and J usage is TRBJ2-5; the D gene is possibly TRBD2 (5 bases). V was clipped by 6 bases and J by 5 bases, with 25 bases between them. The CDR3 loop spans 17 amino acids. The germline V gene has CDR1 MNHEY and CDR2 SMNVEV (reference sequence). DNA for the CDR3: TGTGCCAGCAGCTCTTCCCCGCAGGAATGGGGAGTCGAGACCCAGTACTTC. It specifies CASSSSPQEWGVETQYF.

This chain uses TRBV5-4 with TRBJ2-2; D remains unclear. The CDR3 extends over 16 amino acids. Trimming left V 3 bases short and J 7 bases short, with 19 bases between. CDR1 and CDR2 from the germline V gene are SGHNT and YYREEE (reference sequence). DNA of the CDR3: TGTGCCAGCAGCTGGCGACCTAGGACGATAAGCGGGGAGCTGTTTTTT. Residues: CASSWRPRTISGELFF.

The chain has TRBV2 and TRBJ2-7; D not resolved. Deletions cut 3 bases from V and 2 bases from J, with 8 bases between. Germline assignment: CDR1 SNHLY and CDR2 FYNNEI. The CDR3 has 13 amino acids. The CDR3 DNA reads as TGTGCCAGCAGTGATCCTATTGCCTACGAGCAGTACTTC. It is translated as CASSDPIAYEQYF.

The chain employs TRBV18 and TRBJ1-1; D may be TRBD1 (5 bases). Germline-derived CDR1 and CDR2 are KGHSH and LQKENI. The CDR3 spans 15 residues. Trimming took off 0 bases at V and 1 base at J, with 9 bases between the two ends. The CDR3 DNA is TGTGCCAGCTCACCACCGGAGGGGCGGAACACTGAAGCTTTCTTT. Amino acid sequence: CASSPPEGRNTEAFF.

The gene calls are TRBV7-2 and TRBJ2-5; D might be TRBD2 (5 bases). The germline V and J ends were trimmed by 1 base and 10 bases, with 19 bases remaining between them. The CDR3 loop spans 15 amino acids. Germline assignment: CDR1 SGHTA and CDR2 FQGNSA. CDR3 sequence (DNA): TGTGCCAGCAGCTTAGGGGCCCTACCTGCGGCGGGCCAGTACTTC. Its translation: CASSLGALPAAGQYF. The full variable domain, rest sourced from reference TRBV7-2 and TRBJ2-5, is GAGVSQSPSNKVTEKGKDVELRCDPISGHTALYWYRQSLGQGLEFLIYFQGNSAPDKSGLPSDRFSAERTGGSVSTLTIQRTQQEDSAVYLCASSLGALPAAGQYFGPGTRLLVL.

The genes are TRBV11-2 and TRBJ1-1; 11 nucleotides match TRBD1. With 5 bases clipped from V and 7 bases from J, the junction kept 9 bases outside the gene matches. The V gene's germline CDR1 is SGHAT and CDR2 FQNNGV. The CDR3 has 15 residues. Written as DNA, the CDR3 is TGTGCCAGCAGCCCCTTACCGGGACAGGGGGTTGAAGCTTTCTTT. It codes for CASSPLPGQGVEAFF. The complete variable domain, with remaining parts taken from reference TRBV11-2 and TRBJ1-1, reads EAGVAQSPRYKIIEKRQSVAFWCNPISGHATLYWYQQILGQGPKLLIQFQNNGVVDDSQLPKDRFSAERLKGVDSTLKIQPAKLEDSAVYLCASSPLPGQGVEAFFGQGTRLTVV.

The CDR3 region has the DNA TGTGCCAGCAGCTCACGCCTCTCTGGGGCCAACGTCCTGACTTTC. This gives the protein CASSSRLSGANVLTF. V and J are TRBV7-3 and TRBJ2-6; D is unresolved. V dropped 4 bases and J dropped 0 bases, with 7 bases sitting between them. This CDR3 contains 15 residues. Germline CDR1 SGHTA, CDR2 FQGTGA.

This clone occurred once. The J gene is TRBJ2-3, the V gene TRBV10-1; D is uncertain. The CDR3 runs to 12 residues. CDR1 and CDR2 from the germline V gene are WNHNN and SYGVQD (reference sequence). V was trimmed by 5 bases and J by 3 bases, leaving 6 bases between them. This chain's CDR3 is CASSSSTDTQYF. DNA of the CDR3: TGCGCCAGCAGTAGTTCGACAGATACGCAGTATTTT.

Note on this clone: Relative to the germline gene, one junction end is altered; a read error may explain this. The V and J genes are TRBV20-1 and TRBJ2-1, with TRBD2 matching over 7 bases. Germline V lookup: CDR1 DFQATT, CDR2 SNEGSKA (reference sequence). The CDR3 consists of 11 residues. The CDR3 loop reads CSARDLFGGVF. Written as DNA, the CDR3 is TGCAGTGCTAGAGATCTCTTTGGGGGGGTCTTC.

CDR3 sequence: CASSPGGLAGYDTQYF. Here the CDR3 DNA reads TGTGCCAGCAGCCCCGGAGGACTAGCGGGATACGATACGCAGTATTTT. The rearrangement joins TRBV7-9 to TRBJ2-3, with 12 positions matching TRBD2. The germline V gene has CDR1 SEHNR and CDR2 FQNEAQ (reference sequence). The J segment lost 6 bases and the V segment lost 5 bases, leaving 9 bases of the junction unmatched. The CDR3 spans 16 residues.

V and J are TRBV11-2 and TRBJ2-7; D perhaps matches TRBD1 (6 bases). Trimming removed 3 bases at V and 4 bases at J, with 13 bases between. Per the germline V gene, CDR1 is SGHAT and CDR2 is FQNNGV. The CDR3 is 14 amino acids. The CDR3: CASSFDRILYEQYF. The CDR3 region has the DNA TGTGCCAGCAGCTTCGACAGGATCCTTTACGAGCAGTACTTC.

V usage is TRBV2 and J usage is TRBJ1-1, with unresolved D. The CDR3 loop spans 12 amino acids. Per the germline V gene, CDR1 is SNHLY and CDR2 is FYNNEI. V was cut by 7 bases and J by 7 bases, with 13 bases left in between. The CDR3 DNA reads as TGTGCCAGCAAACCTGGGCCTAGTGAAGCTTTCTTT. It encodes CASKPGPSEAFF.

The chain links TRBV6-6 to TRBJ1-2; TRBD1 matches 8 bases. With 1 base clipped from V and 7 bases from J, the junction kept 2 bases outside the gene matches. The CDR3 spans 13 residues. The germline CDR1 and CDR2 sequences are MNHNY and SVGAGI (reference sequence). The CDR3 loop reads CASSYFDRGGYTF. The CDR3 coding sequence is TGTGCCAGCAGTTACTTCGACAGGGGTGGCTACACCTTC.

The J gene is TRBJ1-1, the V gene TRBV11-3; 7 nucleotides match TRBD1. Germline-derived CDR1 and CDR2 are SGHNT and YENEEA. The V segment lost 5 bases and the J segment 5 bases; nucleotides outside the gene matches: 5. This CDR3 comprises 13 residues. The chain's CDR3 is CASSINRGTEAFF. For the CDR3, the DNA is TGTGCCAGCAGCATTAACAGGGGTACTGAAGCTTTCTTT.

This clone was counted once. The gene calls are TRBV7-9 and TRBJ1-1; a possible D gene is TRBD1 (6 bases). Germline V gives CDR1 SEHNR, CDR2 FQNEAQ (reference sequence). This CDR3 has 15 amino acids. V gave up 4 bases and J gave up 0 bases, with 12 bases separating them. The CDR3 DNA sequence: TGTGCCAGCAGCTCCCCGACAGGTATGAACACTGAAGCTTTCTTT. Encoded protein: CASSSPTGMNTEAFF.

This rearrangement joins TRBV2 to TRBJ2-5, with D possibly being TRBD2 (6 bases). The V end was cut by 4 bases, the J end by 5 bases, with 20 bases between. The germline CDR1 and CDR2 sequences are SNHLY and FYNNEI. The CDR3 contains 16 residues. CDR3 region: CASSAPRDGREETQYF. CDR3 sequence (DNA): TGTGCCAGCAGTGCCCCCCGGGACGGCCGGGAGGAGACCCAGTACTTC.

The genes are TRBV7-9 and TRBJ2-1; 10 nucleotides match TRBD2. Germline loops: CDR1 SEHNR, CDR2 FQNEAQ (reference sequence). Unmatched junction bases numbered 13, after V lost 3 bases and J lost 11 bases. The CDR3 loop spans 16 amino acids. CDR3 sequence (DNA): TGTGCCAGCAGCTTTACCTCAGCGGGAGGGACAATGCAGCAGTTCTTC. Its translation is CASSFTSAGGTMQQFF.

This chain links TRBV15 with TRBJ2-1; the D is unclear. This CDR3 contains 14 residues. Germline lookup yields CDR1 LNHNV and CDR2 YYDKDF (reference sequence). V was trimmed by 1 base and J by 7 bases, leaving 11 bases between them. In DNA form, the CDR3 reads TGTGCCACCAGCAGAGGCTACGACCAGAATGAGCAGTTCTTC. The encoded protein is CATSRGYDQNEQFF.

This rearrangement joins TRBV5-8 to TRBJ2-5; D is unclear. Trimming stripped 2 bases from V and 4 bases from J, with 12 bases between. The CDR3 covers 14 residues. Germline loops: CDR1 SGHTS, CDR2 YDEGEE. The CDR3 DNA is TGTGCCAGCAGCTTCGGTGCCTCAGCAGAGACCCAGTACTTC. It specifies CASSFGASAETQYF.

CDR3 sequence (DNA): TGTGCCAGCAGCCAAGAACAGGGTTATGAGCAGTACTTC. Protein product: CASSQEQGYEQYF. This rearrangement joins TRBV14 to TRBJ2-7; D is possibly TRBD1 (6 bases). This CDR3 spans 13 amino acids. V was clipped by 0 bases and J by 7 bases, with 10 bases between them. Looked up from germline, CDR1 is SGHDN and CDR2 is FVKESK.

This clone was recorded once. The chain uses TRBV10-3 and TRBJ2-5; no clear D gene. Germline lookup yields CDR1 ENHRY and CDR2 SYGVKD. This CDR3 spans 13 amino acids. Trimming took 0 bases from V and 4 from J, leaving 6 bases between them. CDR3: CAISESAVETQYF. The CDR3 DNA is TGTGCCATCAGTGAGTCGGCGGTAGAGACCCAGTACTTC.

V gene TRBV11-2 combines with J gene TRBJ2-1; 7 nucleotides align to TRBD2. This CDR3 has 15 amino acids. Germline V lookup: CDR1 SGHAT, CDR2 FQNNGV. J gave up 6 bases and V 5 bases, and 10 bases lay outside the gene matches. The DNA for the CDR3 is TGTGCCAGCAGCCCACCTCGGGACTACCCCAATGAGCAGTTCTTC. The encoded protein is CASSPPRDYPNEQFF. The full variable domain, completed using reference TRBV11-2 and TRBJ2-1, is EAGVAQSPRYKIIEKRQSVAFWCNPISGHATLYWYQQILGQGPKLLIQFQNNGVVDDSQLPKDRFSAERLKGVDSTLKIQPAKLEDSAVYLCASSPPRDYPNEQFFGPGTRLTVL.

CDR3 coding DNA: TGTGCCAGCAGCTTATCTGGGGGGCCTTGGGGCACAGATACGCAGTATTTT. This sequence encodes CASSLSGGPWGTDTQYF. The chain combines TRBV7-9 with TRBJ2-3; the D gene could be TRBD1 or TRBD2 (6 bases each). The CDR3 loop spans 17 amino acids. V was pared by 2 bases and J by 1 base, with 16 bases between. Germline CDR1 is SEHNR and CDR2 is FQNEAQ (reference sequence).

V is TRBV27 and J is TRBJ2-1; D may be TRBD1 or TRBD2 (5 bases each). V gave up 2 bases and J gave up 0 bases, with 11 bases separating them. The germline CDR1 and CDR2 sequences are MNHEY and SMNVEV (reference sequence). This CDR3 contains 16 residues. The CDR3 DNA sequence: TGTGCCAGCAGTTTACTAGCAGGGAGCTCCTACAATGAGCAGTTCTTC. Translation gives CASSLLAGSSYNEQFF.